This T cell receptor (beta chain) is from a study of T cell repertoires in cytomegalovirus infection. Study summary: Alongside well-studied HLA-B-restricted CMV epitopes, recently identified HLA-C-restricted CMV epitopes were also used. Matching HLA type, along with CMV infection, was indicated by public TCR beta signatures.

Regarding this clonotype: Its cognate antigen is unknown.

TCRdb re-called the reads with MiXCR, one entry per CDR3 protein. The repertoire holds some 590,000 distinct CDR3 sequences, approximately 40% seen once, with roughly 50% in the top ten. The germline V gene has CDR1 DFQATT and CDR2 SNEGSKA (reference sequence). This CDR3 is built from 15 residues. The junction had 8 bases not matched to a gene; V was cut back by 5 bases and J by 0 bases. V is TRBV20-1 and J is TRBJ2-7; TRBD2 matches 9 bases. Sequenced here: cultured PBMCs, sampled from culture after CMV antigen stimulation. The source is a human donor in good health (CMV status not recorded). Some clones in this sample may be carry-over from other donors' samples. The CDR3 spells CSAGLANAGSYEQYF. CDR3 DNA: TGCAGTGCTGGACTAGCGAACGCTGGCTCCTACGAGCAGTACTTC.